The 9 T cell receptor beta chains in this list originate from one sample, sequenced in a study of cytomegalovirus exposure and HLA in healthy donors. Both 60 Vbeta primers and 13 Jbeta primers went into the PCR. This table comes from immunoSEQ multiplex PCR, and its TCRdb copy is limited to in-frame clones, with some not included. The sample records about 100,000 clones, around 77% being singletons. Sequencing was carried out using PBMCs. These receptors were collected from a woman aged 55-75 years in good health and CMV-seropositive.

The chain has TRBV6-4 and TRBJ2-7; tentative D call: TRBD2 (5 bases). V lost 4 bases and J 6 bases, leaving 19 bases between the germline ends. This CDR3 has 15 amino acids. CDR1 is MRHNA and CDR2 is SNTAGT in the germline V gene. CDR3 nucleotides: TGTGCCAGCAGTGCCGGACTGCTCTCTAACTCCGAGCAGTACTTC. It encodes CASSAGLLSNSEQYF.

The chain recombines TRBV29-1 with TRBJ2-7, with D perhaps matching TRBD1 (6 bases). V was clipped by 2 bases and J by 1 base, with 15 bases between them. Germline loops: CDR1 SQVTM, CDR2 ANQGSEA. The CDR3 length is 15 residues. The CDR3 sequence: CSVEFFGGLSYEQYF. As DNA, the CDR3 is TGCAGCGTTGAATTCTTTGGGGGCCTTTCCTACGAGCAGTACTTC.

This rearrangement joins TRBV14 to TRBJ1-2; 11 bases are a match to TRBD1. CDR3 size: 14 residues. CDR1 is SGHDN and CDR2 is FVKESK in the germline V gene. J gave up 7 bases and V 3 bases, and 4 bases lay outside the gene matches. The CDR3 spells CASSHGQGAGGYTF. The CDR3, as DNA: TGTGCCAGCAGCCATGGACAGGGGGCAGGTGGCTACACCTTC.

The gene calls are TRBV25-1 and TRBJ2-1, with D perhaps TRBD1 (6 bases). The CDR3 is 11 amino acids. Germline V gene lookup returns CDR1 MGHDK and CDR2 SYGVNS. Trimming removed 6 bases from V and 6 bases from J, with 6 bases in between. CDR3 in DNA: TGTGCCAGCAGGACAGGCAATGAGCAGTTCTTC. Translation: CASRTGNEQFF.

This clone appeared a few times. The rearrangement uses TRBV11-2 and TRBJ2-1; unclear D gene. The CDR3 has 14 amino acids. From germline, CDR1 is SGHAT and CDR2 FQNNGV. Deletions cut 1 base from V and 0 bases from J, with 4 bases between. CDR3 DNA: TGTGCCAGCAGCTTAGGCGGCTCCTACAATGAGCAGTTCTTC. It encodes CASSLGGSYNEQFF.

The rearrangement uses TRBV5-4 and TRBJ2-5; the match to TRBD1 covers 7 bases. Germline V gene lookup returns CDR1 SGHNT and CDR2 YYREEE (reference sequence). The CDR3 is made up of 16 amino acids. V lost 5 bases and J lost 2; bases outside the gene matches: 12. The CDR3 loop reads CASSGATGSKQETQYF. In DNA, the CDR3 is TGTGCCAGCAGTGGGGCGACAGGGAGTAAGCAAGAGACCCAGTACTTC.

V usage is TRBV4-2 and J usage is TRBJ2-7; 9 bases fit TRBD2. The CDR3 has 15 residues. Germline-derived CDR1 and CDR2 are LGHNA and YNFKEQ. V lost 0 bases to trimming and J lost 0 bases; unmatched junction nucleotides: 0. The CDR3: CASSQETSGSYEQYF. Here the CDR3 DNA reads TGTGCCAGCAGCCAAGAGACTAGCGGCTCCTACGAGCAGTACTTC.

CDR3: CASRGGSVYEQYF. CDR3 DNA sequence: TGCGCCAGCAGGGGGGGGTCAGTCTACGAGCAGTACTTC. The J gene is TRBJ2-5, the V gene TRBV5-1; 7 bases map to TRBD2. Gene TRBJ2-7 matches the end of the DNA better, so the J call may be wrong. Per germline, CDR1 SGHRS and CDR2 YFSETQ. The CDR3 covers 13 residues.

This sequence joins TRBV7-2 and TRBJ2-1, with 10 bases fitting TRBD2. The CDR3 has 15 residues. Germline assignment: CDR1 SGHTA and CDR2 FQGNSA. V trimming: 1 base; J trimming: 8 bases; junction bases outside the gene matches: 5. In DNA, the CDR3 is TGTGCCAGCAGCTTAGGACCTAGCGGGAGCCATGAGCAGTTCTTC. This translates into CASSLGPSGSHEQFF. The complete variable domain, with remaining parts taken from reference TRBV7-2 and TRBJ2-1, reads GAGVSQSPSNKVTEKGKDVELRCDPISGHTALYWYRQSLGQGLEFLIYFQGNSAPDKSGLPSDRFSAERTGGSVSTLTIQRTQQEDSAVYLCASSLGPSGSHEQFFGPGTRLTVL.